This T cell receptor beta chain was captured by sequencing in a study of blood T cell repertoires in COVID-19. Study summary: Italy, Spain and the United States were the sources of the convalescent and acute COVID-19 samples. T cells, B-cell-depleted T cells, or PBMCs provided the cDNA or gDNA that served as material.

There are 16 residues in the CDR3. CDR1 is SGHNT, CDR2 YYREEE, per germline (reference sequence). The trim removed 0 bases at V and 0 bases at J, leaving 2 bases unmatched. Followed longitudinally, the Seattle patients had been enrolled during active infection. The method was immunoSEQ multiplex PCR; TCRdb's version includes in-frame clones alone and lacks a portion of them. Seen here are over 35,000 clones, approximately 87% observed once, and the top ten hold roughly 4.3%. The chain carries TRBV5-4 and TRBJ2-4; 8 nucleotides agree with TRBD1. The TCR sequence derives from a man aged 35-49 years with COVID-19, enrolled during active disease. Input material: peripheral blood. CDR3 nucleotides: TGTGCCAGCAGCTTGGCGGGACAGGAAGCCAAAAACATTCAGTACTTC. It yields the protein CASSLAGQEAKNIQYF.